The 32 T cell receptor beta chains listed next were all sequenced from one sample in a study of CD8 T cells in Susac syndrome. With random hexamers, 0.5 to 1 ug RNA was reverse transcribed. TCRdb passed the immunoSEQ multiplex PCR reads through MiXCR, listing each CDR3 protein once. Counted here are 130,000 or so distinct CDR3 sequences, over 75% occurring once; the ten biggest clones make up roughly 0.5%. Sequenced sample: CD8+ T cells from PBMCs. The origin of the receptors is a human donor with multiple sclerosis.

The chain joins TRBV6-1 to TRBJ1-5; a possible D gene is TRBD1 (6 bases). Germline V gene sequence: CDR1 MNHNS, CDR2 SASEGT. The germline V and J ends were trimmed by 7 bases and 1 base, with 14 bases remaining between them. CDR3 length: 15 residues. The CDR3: CASNAGGLSNQPQHF. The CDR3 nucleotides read TGTGCCAGCAATGCCGGGGGCCTAAGCAATCAGCCCCAGCATTTT.

The CDR3 sequence: CASSFEDQGRGNEQFF. The CDR3 nucleotides are TGTGCCAGCAGCTTCGAGGACCAGGGCCGGGGCAATGAGCAGTTCTTC. This chain connects TRBV11-1 to TRBJ2-1; either TRBD1 or TRBD2 may supply D (5 bases each). Germline V gives CDR1 SGHAT, CDR2 FQDESV (reference sequence). The CDR3 contains 16 residues. V lost 3 bases and J 6 bases, leaving 18 bases between the germline ends.

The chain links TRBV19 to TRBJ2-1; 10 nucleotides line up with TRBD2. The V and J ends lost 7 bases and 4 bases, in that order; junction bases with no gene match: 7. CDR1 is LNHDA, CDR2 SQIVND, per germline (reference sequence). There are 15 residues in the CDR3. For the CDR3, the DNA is TGTGCCAGTACTTGGGCTAGCGGGAGATACAATGAGCAGTTCTTC. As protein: CASTWASGRYNEQFF.

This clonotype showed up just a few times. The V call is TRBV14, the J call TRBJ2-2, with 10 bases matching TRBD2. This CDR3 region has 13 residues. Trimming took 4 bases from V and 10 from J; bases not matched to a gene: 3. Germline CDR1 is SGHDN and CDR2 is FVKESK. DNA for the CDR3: TGTGCCAGCAGCCTTCTAGCGGGAGAGGAGCTGTTTTTT. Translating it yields CASSLLAGEELFF.

CDR3 DNA: TGTGCCAGCAGTGGGACTAGCGGGGAGCAGTTCTTC. Encoded protein: CASSGTSGEQFF. V is TRBV2 and J is TRBJ2-1; 11 nucleotides match TRBD2. This CDR3 region has 12 residues. V gave up 4 bases and J gave up 10 bases; unmatched junction bases: 0. The germline gives CDR1 SNHLY, CDR2 FYNNEI.

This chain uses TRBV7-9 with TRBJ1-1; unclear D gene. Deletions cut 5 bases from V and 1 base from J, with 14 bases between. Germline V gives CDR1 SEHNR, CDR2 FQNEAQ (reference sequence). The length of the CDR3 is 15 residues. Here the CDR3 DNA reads TGTGCCAGCAGCCTCCCGGACGGCAAGAACACTGAAGCTTTCTTT. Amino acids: CASSLPDGKNTEAFF.

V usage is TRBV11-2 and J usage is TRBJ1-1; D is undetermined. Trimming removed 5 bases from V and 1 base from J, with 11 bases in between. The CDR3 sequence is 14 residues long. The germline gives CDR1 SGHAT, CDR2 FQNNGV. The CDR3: CASSNLEGNTEAFF. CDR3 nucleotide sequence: TGTGCCAGCAGCAATTTGGAGGGGAACACTGAAGCTTTCTTT.

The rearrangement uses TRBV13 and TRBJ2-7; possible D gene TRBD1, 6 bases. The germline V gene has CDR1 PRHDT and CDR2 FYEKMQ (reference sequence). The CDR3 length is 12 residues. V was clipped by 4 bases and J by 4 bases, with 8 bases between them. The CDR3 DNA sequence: TGTGCCAGCAGCTCTGGACAGTACGAGCAGTACTTC. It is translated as CASSSGQYEQYF.

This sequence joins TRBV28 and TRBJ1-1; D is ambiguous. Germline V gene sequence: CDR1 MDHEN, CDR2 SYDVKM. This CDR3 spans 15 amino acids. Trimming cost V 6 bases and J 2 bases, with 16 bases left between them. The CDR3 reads CASSPLTLENTEAFF. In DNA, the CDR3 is TGTGCCAGCAGCCCCTTGACATTAGAAAACACTGAAGCTTTCTTT. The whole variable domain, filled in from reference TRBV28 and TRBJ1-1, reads DVKVTQSSRYLVKRTGEKVFLECVQDMDHENMFWYRQDPGLGLRLIYFSYDVKMKEKGDIPEGYSVSREKKERFSLILESASTNQTSMYLCASSPLTLENTEAFFGQGTRLTVV.

CDR3 sequence (DNA): TGTGCCAGCAGTTTTTATGATAAGGGGACGCTGAACTATGGCTACACCTTC. It specifies CASSFYDKGTLNYGYTF. The chain couples TRBV28 to TRBJ1-2; TRBD1 might be the D (5 bases). The CDR3 contains 17 residues. The V gene lost 3 bases and the J gene lost 2 bases, with 19 bases spanning the gap. Germline V gene sequence: CDR1 MDHEN, CDR2 SYDVKM.

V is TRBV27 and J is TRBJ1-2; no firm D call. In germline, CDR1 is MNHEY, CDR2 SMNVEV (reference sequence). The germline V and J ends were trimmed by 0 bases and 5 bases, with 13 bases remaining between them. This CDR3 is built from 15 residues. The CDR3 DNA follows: TGTGCCAGCAGTTTATCAGTGACGGCACTGTATGGCTACACCTTC. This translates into CASSLSVTALYGYTF.

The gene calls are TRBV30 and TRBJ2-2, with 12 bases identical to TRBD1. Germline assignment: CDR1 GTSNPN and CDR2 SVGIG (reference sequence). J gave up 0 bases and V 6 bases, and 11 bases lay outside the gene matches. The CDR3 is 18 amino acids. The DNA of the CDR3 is TGTGCCTGTTTTAGGGACAGGGGGCTTCTCACGAACACCGGGGAGCTGTTTTTT. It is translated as CACFRDRGLLTNTGELFF.

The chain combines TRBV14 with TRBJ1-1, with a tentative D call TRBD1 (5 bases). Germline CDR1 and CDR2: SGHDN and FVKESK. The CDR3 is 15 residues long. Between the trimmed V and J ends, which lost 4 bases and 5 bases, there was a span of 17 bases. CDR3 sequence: CASSPMRGVETEAFF. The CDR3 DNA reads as TGTGCCAGCAGCCCGATGCGGGGGGTAGAAACTGAAGCTTTCTTT.

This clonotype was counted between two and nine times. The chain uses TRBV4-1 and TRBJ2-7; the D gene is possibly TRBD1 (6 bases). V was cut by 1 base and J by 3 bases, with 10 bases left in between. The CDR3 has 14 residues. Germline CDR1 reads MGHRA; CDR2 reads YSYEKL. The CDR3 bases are TGCGCCAGCAGCCAAGTAGAACAGGGCTACGAGCAGTACTTC. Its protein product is CASSQVEQGYEQYF.

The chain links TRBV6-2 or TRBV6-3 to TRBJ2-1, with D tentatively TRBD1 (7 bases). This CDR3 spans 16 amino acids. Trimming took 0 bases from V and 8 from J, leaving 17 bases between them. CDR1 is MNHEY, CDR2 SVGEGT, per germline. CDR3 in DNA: TGTGCCAGCAGTTACTCGCAGGGGGGCTGGTTGGATGAGCAGTTCTTC. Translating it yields CASSYSQGGWLDEQFF.

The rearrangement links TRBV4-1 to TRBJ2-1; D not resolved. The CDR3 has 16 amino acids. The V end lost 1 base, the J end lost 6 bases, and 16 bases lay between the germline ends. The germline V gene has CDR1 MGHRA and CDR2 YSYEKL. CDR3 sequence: CASSQGVWLEGNEQFF. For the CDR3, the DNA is TGCGCCAGCAGCCAAGGAGTCTGGCTAGAAGGCAATGAGCAGTTCTTC.

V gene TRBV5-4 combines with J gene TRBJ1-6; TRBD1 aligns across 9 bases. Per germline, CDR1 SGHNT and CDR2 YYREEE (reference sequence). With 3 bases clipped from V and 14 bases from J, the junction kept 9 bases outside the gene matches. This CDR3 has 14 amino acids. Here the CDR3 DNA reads TGTGCCAGCAGCTCGGGGGGACAGGGTATTGCCCTCCACTTT. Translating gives CASSSGGQGIALHF.

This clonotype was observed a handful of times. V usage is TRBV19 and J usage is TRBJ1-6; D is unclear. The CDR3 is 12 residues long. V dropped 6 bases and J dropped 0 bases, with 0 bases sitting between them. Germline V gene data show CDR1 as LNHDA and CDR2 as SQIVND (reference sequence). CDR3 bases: TGTGCCAGTAGCTCCTATAATTCACCCCTCCACTTT. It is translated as CASSSYNSPLHF.

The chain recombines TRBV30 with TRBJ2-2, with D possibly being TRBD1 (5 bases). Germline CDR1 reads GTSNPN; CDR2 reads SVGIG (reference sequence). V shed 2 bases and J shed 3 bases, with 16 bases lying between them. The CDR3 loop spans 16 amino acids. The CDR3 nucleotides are TGTGCCTGGAGTCTCCCGTGGGGCGGCCACACCGGGGAGCTGTTTTTT. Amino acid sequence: CAWSLPWGGHTGELFF.

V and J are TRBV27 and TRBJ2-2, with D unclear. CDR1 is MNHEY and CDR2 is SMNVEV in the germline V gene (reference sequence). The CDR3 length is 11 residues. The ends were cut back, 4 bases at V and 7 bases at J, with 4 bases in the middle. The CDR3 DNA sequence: TGTGCCAGCAGTTCTATCGGGGAGCTGTTTTTT. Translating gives CASSSIGELFF.

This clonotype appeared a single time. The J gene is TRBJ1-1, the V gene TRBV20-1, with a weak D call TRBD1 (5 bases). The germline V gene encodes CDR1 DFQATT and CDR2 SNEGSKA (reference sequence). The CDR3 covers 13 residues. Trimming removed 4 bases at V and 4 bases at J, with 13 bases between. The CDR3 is CSANPPGGTEAFF. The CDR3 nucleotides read TGCAGTGCTAACCCTCCGGGGGGCACTGAAGCTTTCTTT.

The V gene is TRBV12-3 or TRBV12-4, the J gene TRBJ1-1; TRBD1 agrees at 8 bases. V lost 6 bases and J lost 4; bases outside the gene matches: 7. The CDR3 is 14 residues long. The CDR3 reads CASRLDRDGTEAFF. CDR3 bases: TGTGCCAGCAGACTGGACAGGGACGGCACTGAAGCTTTCTTT.

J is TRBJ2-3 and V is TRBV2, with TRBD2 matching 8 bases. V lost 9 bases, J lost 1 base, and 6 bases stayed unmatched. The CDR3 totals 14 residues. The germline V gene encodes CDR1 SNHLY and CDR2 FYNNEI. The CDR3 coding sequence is TGTGCCAGGGAACGGCGGGGGGGCACAGATACGCAGTATTTT. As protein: CARERRGGTDTQYF.

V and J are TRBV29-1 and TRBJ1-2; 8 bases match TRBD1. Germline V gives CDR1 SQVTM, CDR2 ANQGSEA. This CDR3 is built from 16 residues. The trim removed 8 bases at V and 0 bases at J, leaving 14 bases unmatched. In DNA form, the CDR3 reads TGCAGCTTAGCTAAGTGGACAGGGCCGTCTAACTATGGCTACACCTTC. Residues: CSLAKWTGPSNYGYTF. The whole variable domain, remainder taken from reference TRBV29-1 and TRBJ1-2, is SAVISQKPSRDICQRGTSLTIQCQVDSQVTMMFWYRQQPGQSLTLIATANQGSEATYESGFVIDKFPISRPNLTFSTLTVSNMSPEDSSIYLCSLAKWTGPSNYGYTFGSGTRLTVV.

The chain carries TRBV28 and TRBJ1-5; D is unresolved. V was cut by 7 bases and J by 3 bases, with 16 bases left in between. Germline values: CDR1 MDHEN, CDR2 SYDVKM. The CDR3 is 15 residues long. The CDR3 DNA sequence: TGTGCCAGCAATGGACTACAGAAAAACAATCAGCCCCAGCATTTT. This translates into CASNGLQKNNQPQHF.

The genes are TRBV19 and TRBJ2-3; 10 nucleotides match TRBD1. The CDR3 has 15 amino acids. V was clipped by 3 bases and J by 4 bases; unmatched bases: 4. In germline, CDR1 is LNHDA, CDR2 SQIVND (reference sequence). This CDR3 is CASSMTGGSADTQYF. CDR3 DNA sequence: TGTGCCAGTAGTATGACAGGGGGCTCGGCAGATACGCAGTATTTT. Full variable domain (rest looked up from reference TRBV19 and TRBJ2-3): DGGITQSPKYLFRKEGQNVTLSCEQNLNHDAMYWYRQDPGQGLRLIYYSQIVNDFQKGDIAEGYSVSREKKESFPLTVTSAQKNPTAFYLCASSMTGGSADTQYFGPGTRLTVL.

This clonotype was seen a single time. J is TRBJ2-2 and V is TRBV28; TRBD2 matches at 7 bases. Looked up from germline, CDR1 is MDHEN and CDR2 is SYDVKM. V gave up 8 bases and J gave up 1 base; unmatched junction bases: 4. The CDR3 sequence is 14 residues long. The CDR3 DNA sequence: TGTGCCAGCGATCGGGGGGAGAACACCGGGGAGCTGTTTTTT. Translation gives CASDRGENTGELFF.

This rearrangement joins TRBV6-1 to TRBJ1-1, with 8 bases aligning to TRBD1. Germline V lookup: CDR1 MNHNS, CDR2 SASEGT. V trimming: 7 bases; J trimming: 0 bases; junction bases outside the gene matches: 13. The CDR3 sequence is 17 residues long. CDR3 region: CASTDSGTGYMNTEAFF. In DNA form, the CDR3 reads TGTGCCAGCACGGACTCAGGGACAGGTTACATGAACACTGAAGCTTTCTTT.

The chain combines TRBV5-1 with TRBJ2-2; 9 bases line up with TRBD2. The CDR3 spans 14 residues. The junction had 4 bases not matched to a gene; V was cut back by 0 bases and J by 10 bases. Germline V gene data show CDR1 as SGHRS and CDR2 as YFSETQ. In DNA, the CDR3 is TGCGCCAGCAGCTTGGTAGCGGGGGCAGTGGAGCTGTTTTTT. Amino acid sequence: CASSLVAGAVELFF. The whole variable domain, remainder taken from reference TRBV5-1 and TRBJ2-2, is KAGVTQTPRYLIKTRGQQVTLSCSPISGHRSVSWYQQTPGQGLQFLFEYFSETQRNKGNFPGRFSGRQFSNSRSEMNVSTLELGDSALYLCASSLVAGAVELFFGEGSRLTVL.

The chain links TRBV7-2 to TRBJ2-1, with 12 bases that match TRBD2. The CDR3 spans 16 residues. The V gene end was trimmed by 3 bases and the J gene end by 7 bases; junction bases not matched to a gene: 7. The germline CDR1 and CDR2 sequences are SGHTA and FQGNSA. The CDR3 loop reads CASSFRLAGDLNEQFF. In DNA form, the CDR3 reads TGTGCCAGCAGCTTTCGACTAGCGGGAGACCTGAATGAGCAGTTCTTC.

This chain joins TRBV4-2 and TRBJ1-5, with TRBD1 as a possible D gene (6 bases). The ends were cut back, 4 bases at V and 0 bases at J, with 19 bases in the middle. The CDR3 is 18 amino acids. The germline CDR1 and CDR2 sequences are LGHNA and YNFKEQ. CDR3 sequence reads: CASSRGGRGWYSNQPQHF. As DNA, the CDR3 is TGTGCCAGCAGCCGGGGGGGCCGAGGATGGTATAGCAATCAGCCCCAGCATTTT.

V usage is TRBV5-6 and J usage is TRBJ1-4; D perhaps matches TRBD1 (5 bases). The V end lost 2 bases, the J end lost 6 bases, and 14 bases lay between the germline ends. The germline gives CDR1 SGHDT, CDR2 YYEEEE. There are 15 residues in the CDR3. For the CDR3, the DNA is TGTGCCAGCAGCTTACTGACAGCCGAGTATGAAAAACTGTTTTTT. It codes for CASSLLTAEYEKLFF.